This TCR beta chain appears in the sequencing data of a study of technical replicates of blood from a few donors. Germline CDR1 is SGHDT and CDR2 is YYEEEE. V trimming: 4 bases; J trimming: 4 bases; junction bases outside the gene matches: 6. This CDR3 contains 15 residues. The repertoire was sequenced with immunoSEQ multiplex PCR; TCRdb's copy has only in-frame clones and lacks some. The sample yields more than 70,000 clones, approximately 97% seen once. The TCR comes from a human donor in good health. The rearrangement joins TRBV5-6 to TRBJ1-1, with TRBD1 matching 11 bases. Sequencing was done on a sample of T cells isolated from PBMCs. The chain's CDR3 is CASSAGGTGGTEAFF. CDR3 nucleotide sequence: TGTGCCAGCAGCGCGGGAGGGACAGGGGGCACTGAAGCTTTCTTT.